This is a list of T cell receptor beta chains from one sample in a study of cytomegalovirus exposure and HLA in healthy donors. The data were produced by immunoSEQ multiplex PCR, yet TCRdb's version contains in-frame clones alone and is incomplete. The table counts approximately 80,000 clones; approximately 1.1% lies in the top ten. The specimen was PBMCs. Receptor source: a woman aged 30 to 39 in good health and CMV-seronegative. The CDR3 runs from the conserved cysteine through the conserved F or W. The order of the fields is J gene, V gene, CDR3 protein.

J: TRBJ2-2
V: TRBV7-9
CDR3: CASSLWLAGGTGELFF

J: TRBJ2-7
V: TRBV19
CDR3: CASSMSGDRGNEQYF

J: TRBJ2-7
V: TRBV5-1
CDR3: CASSLNPGAGGTEQYF

J: TRBJ1-5
V: TRBV30
CDR3: CAWSGAGGMSNQPQHF

J: TRBJ2-7
V: TRBV4-2
CDR3: CASSQGLAGLGEQYF

J: TRBJ2-5
V: TRBV7-6
CDR3: CASSPTSAPRETQYF

J: TRBJ1-2
V: TRBV23-1
CDR3: CASVQGALQEGYTF

J: TRBJ1-2
V: TRBV30
CDR3: CACQGALSYGYTF

J: TRBJ1-1
V: TRBV11-2
CDR3: CASSQAAGMNTEAFF

J: TRBJ2-7
V: TRBV5-1
CDR3: CASSLGTSGINEQYF

J: TRBJ2-7
V: TRBV7-2
CDR3: CASSFSRQGGEQYF

J: TRBJ2-2
V: TRBV6-6
CDR3: CASSYNSQGNTGELFF

J: TRBJ2-3
V: TRBV6-4
CDR3: CASSDSGGSVDTQYF

J: TRBJ2-5
V: TRBV6-6
CDR3: CASRWTAEKTQYF

J: TRBJ1-1
V: TRBV4-2
CDR3: CASSQEGTKAFF

J: TRBJ2-3
V: TRBV9
CDR3: CASSVGVAGGKASGTDTQYF

J: TRBJ2-5
V: TRBV2
CDR3: CASSDLGQKRTQYF

J: TRBJ2-3
V: TRBV4-1
CDR3: CASSRLIPSTDTQYF

J: TRBJ2-7
V: TRBV4-1
CDR3: CASSHPGQDYEQYF

J: TRBJ2-1
V: TRBV28
CDR3: CASSLWDRNNEQFF

J: TRBJ2-6
V: TRBV6-1
CDR3: CASSEAALAGANVLTF

J: TRBJ2-7
V: TRBV11-2
CDR3: CASSLVLDAVYEQYF

J: TRBJ2-7
V: TRBV13
CDR3: CASSLGHGDEQYF

J: TRBJ1-1
V: TRBV6-5
CDR3: CASSEGKRNTEAFF

J: TRBJ1-1
V: TRBV7-9
CDR3: CASRTDRGRTEAFF

J: TRBJ1-2
V: TRBV27
CDR3: CASSSTGYGYTF

J: TRBJ1-5
V: TRBV6-1
CDR3: CASSERRSGGNQPQHF